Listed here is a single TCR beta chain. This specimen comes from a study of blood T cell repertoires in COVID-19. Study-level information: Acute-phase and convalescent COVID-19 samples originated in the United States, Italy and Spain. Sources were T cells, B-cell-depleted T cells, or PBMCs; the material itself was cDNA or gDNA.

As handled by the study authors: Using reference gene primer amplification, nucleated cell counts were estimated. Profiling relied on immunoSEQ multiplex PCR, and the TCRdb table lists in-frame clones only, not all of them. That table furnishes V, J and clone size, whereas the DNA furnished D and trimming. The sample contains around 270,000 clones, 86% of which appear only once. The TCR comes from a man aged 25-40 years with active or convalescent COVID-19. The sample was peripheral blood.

CDR3 sequence (DNA): TGTGCCAGCTCACCGACGACAGCTAACTATGGCTACACCTTC. Its translation: CASSPTTANYGYTF. The rearrangement links TRBV18 to TRBJ1-2; possible D gene TRBD1, 5 bases. This CDR3 contains 14 residues. V was cut by 3 bases and J by 0 bases, with 8 bases left in between. Germline CDR1 KGHSH, CDR2 LQKENI. The full variable domain, with the rest looked up from reference TRBV18 and TRBJ1-2, is NAGVMQNPRHLVRRRGQEARLRCSPMKGHSHVYWYRQLPEEGLKFMVYLQKENIIDESGMPKERFSAEFPKEGPSILRIQQVVRGDSAAYFCASSPTTANYGYTFGSGTRLTVV.